One and the same sample provided the 9 T cell receptor beta chains below, sequenced in a study of Graves' ophthalmopathy and Graves' hyperthyroidism (dated by TCRdb to the late 2010s). Sequenced using an Illumina HiSeq 2000. For repertoire sequencing, the TCR beta CDR3 regions were amplified from RNA transcripts. HTBI primers and the Qiagen OneStep RT-PCR kit were used in a first-round RT-PCR, which was followed by a second-round multiplex PCR, size selection and purification. In TCRdb, the public reads were trimmed at Q25 with fastp and aligned with MiXCR, with productive beta chains retained. One record per CDR3 amino acid sequence lists the most common genes and DNA. This sample is represented by roughly 400,000 distinct CDR3 sequences; approximately 15% of them were singletons. The ten biggest clones cover roughly 7% of the sample. Sequences were obtained from peripheral blood. The source of these receptors is a woman between 18 and 29 years old with stable Graves' hyperthyroidism. Donor details come from another sample of the same person, matched by shared clones.

This clonotype appeared many times. The rearrangement joins TRBV4-1 to TRBJ2-5; possibly TRBD1 for D (5 bases). Germline V gene data show CDR1 as MGHRA and CDR2 as YSYEKL. The CDR3 runs 14 residues. With 1 base removed from V and 5 bases from J, the gap between germline ends came to 11 bases. DNA for the CDR3: TGCGCCAGCAGCCAAGCAGGGAAGGGGGAGACCCAGTACTTC. Translating it yields CASSQAGKGETQYF.

Note on this clonotype: No DNA is shown, since the ends of the CDR3 on it are uncertain; the CDR3 is the one TCRdb lists. This chain uses TRBV28 with TRBJ1-1. The CDR3 spans 14 residues, counting both ends. The germline V gene encodes CDR1 MDHEN and CDR2 SYDVKM. This CDR3 reads CASSLVMGYAEAFF.

This clonotype was seen at least ten times. The chain is built from TRBV28 and TRBJ2-6; maybe TRBD1 (5 bases). Trimming stripped 3 bases from V and 0 bases from J, with 9 bases between. This CDR3 spans 16 amino acids. The germline V gene encodes CDR1 MDHEN and CDR2 SYDVKM. For the CDR3, the DNA is TGTGCCAGCAGTTTGGACATTCTCTCTGGGGCCAACGTCCTGACTTTC. It is translated as CASSLDILSGANVLTF. The variable domain in full, completed from reference TRBV28 and TRBJ2-6, reads DVKVTQSSRYLVKRTGEKVFLECVQDMDHENMFWYRQDPGLGLRLIYFSYDVKMKEKGDIPEGYSVSREKKERFSLILESASTNQTSMYLCASSLDILSGANVLTFGAGSRLTVL.

This clonotype came up many times. This chain connects TRBV19 to TRBJ1-5; D is uncertain. V dropped 4 bases and J dropped 4 bases, with 8 bases sitting between them. Germline V CDR1 and CDR2: LNHDA, SQIVND (reference sequence). The CDR3 spans 13 residues. The CDR3 bases are TGTGCCAGTAGTACCCACCCTAATCAGCCCCAGCATTTT. Its translation is CASSTHPNQPQHF.

This clonotype showed up many times. This chain links TRBV6-2 or TRBV6-3 with TRBJ1-5; D not certain. Trimming stripped 4 bases from V and 6 bases from J, with 13 bases between. This CDR3 spans 14 amino acids. The germline gives CDR1 MNHEY, CDR2 SVGEGT. CDR3 bases: TGTGCCAGCAGTTTAGGGCGGGGAGGTCAGCCCCAGCATTTT. Translating gives CASSLGRGGQPQHF.

There are many counts of this clonotype. DNA for the CDR3: TGCGCCAGCAGCCACACACCGGGCCGGGGCCCATACGAGCAGTACTTC. Translated, it gives CASSHTPGRGPYEQYF. This sequence joins TRBV4-1 and TRBJ2-7; either TRBD1 or TRBD2 may fit D (5 bases each). V gave up 3 bases and J gave up 4 bases, with 19 bases separating them. The CDR3 loop spans 16 amino acids. Germline V gene sequence: CDR1 MGHRA, CDR2 YSYEKL.

This clonotype was seen many times. This sequence joins TRBV5-1 and TRBJ2-7, with D possibly matching TRBD1 (5 bases). Germline V CDR1 and CDR2: SGHRS, YFSETQ. V gave up 0 bases and J gave up 4 bases, with 14 bases separating them. CDR3 size: 15 residues. Here the CDR3 DNA reads TGCGCCAGCAGCTTGGACAGGATGGTATCTTACGAGCAGTACTTC. Residues: CASSLDRMVSYEQYF. The whole variable domain, filled in from reference TRBV5-1 and TRBJ2-7, reads KAGVTQTPRYLIKTRGQQVTLSCSPISGHRSVSWYQQTPGQGLQFLFEYFSETQRNKGNFPGRFSGRQFSNSRSEMNVSTLELGDSALYLCASSLDRMVSYEQYFGPGTRLTVT.

This clonotype showed up many times. The V call is TRBV7-2, the J call TRBJ2-5; a weak D match, TRBD2 (6 bases). This CDR3 contains 13 residues. The germline V gene has CDR1 SGHTA and CDR2 FQGNSA. V was trimmed by 3 bases and J by 5 bases, leaving 10 bases between them. The CDR3 loop reads CASSLGGRETQYF. In nucleotides, the CDR3 is TGTGCCAGCAGCTTGGGGGGTCGGGAGACCCAGTACTTC.

This clonotype was counted ten times or more. This sequence joins TRBV19 and TRBJ2-5, with 10 bases matching TRBD1. The V gene's germline CDR1 is LNHDA and CDR2 SQIVND (reference sequence). With 8 bases clipped from V and 1 base from J, the junction kept 7 bases outside the gene matches. The CDR3 sequence is 15 residues long. The CDR3 coding sequence is TGTGCCAGTTCCCGACAGGGGGCCCTCCAAGAGACCCAGTACTTC. Residues: CASSRQGALQETQYF.